This record looks at one TCR beta chain sequence and its context. CDR3 size: 11 residues. V was cut by 6 bases and J by 5 bases, with 7 bases left in between. Germline V CDR1 and CDR2: SGHRS, YFSETQ. This entry belongs to a study of blood T cell repertoires in COVID-19. Overall study context: Samples representing acute and convalescent COVID-19 were sourced from the United States, Italy and Spain. Nucleic acid was either cDNA or gDNA, and it came from T cells, B-cell-depleted T cells, or PBMCs.

As processed by the authors: Amplifying reference gene primers gave estimates of nucleated cell counts. Profiling relied on immunoSEQ multiplex PCR, and the TCRdb table lists in-frame clones only, not all of them. Clonal size and the V and J genes are those of that table, whereas D and trimming came from the DNA. The sample has 35,000 to 50,000 clones, 75% to 90% seen once. This receptor was taken from a woman aged 40-49 years with acute or convalescent COVID-19. The gene calls are TRBV5-1 and TRBJ2-3, with D unclear. The sequencing sample was made of peripheral blood. DNA of the CDR3: TGCGCCAGCACAGTAAAAGATACGCAGTATTTT. It encodes CASTVKDTQYF. The variable domain in full, completed from reference TRBV5-1 and TRBJ2-3, reads KAGVTQTPRYLIKTRGQQVTLSCSPISGHRSVSWYQQTPGQGLQFLFEYFSETQRNKGNFPGRFSGRQFSNSRSEMNVSTLELGDSALYLCASTVKDTQYFGPGTRLTVL.